What follows are 10 T cell receptor beta chains derived from one specimen sequenced in a study of shared clonotypes between healthy human individuals. Only CD45RO-negative cells positively selected for CCR7 counted as naive CD8 cells, so terminally differentiated effector memory CD45RA+ cells were excluded. Sequencing used immunoSEQ multiplex PCR; TCRdb keeps in-frame clones, though not all of them. The data hold under 2,000,000 clones, with just under 95% observed a single time. Sequencing was performed on naive CD8+ T cells sorted from blood. The receptors stem from a man younger than 30 in good health.

The CDR3 loop reads CASSLVGQLPYEQYF. The CDR3 DNA sequence: TGTGCCAGCAGCTTAGTCGGACAGCTGCCCTACGAGCAGTACTTC. The chain carries TRBV11-2 and TRBJ2-7; weak D call: TRBD1 (6 bases). The germline V gene has CDR1 SGHAT and CDR2 FQNNGV. The CDR3 consists of 15 residues. V shed 1 base and J shed 2 bases, with 12 bases lying between them.

The chain carries TRBV28 and TRBJ2-5, with 8 bases identical to TRBD1. Per germline, CDR1 MDHEN and CDR2 SYDVKM. The CDR3 sequence is 15 residues long. The ends lost 10 bases at V and 1 base at J; junction bases unmatched: 11. Here the CDR3 DNA reads TGTGCCACCCGGACAGGGATTATCCCCCAAGAGACCCAGTACTTC. Its translation is CATRTGIIPQETQYF.

The chain employs TRBV5-4 and TRBJ2-1; 7 bases fit TRBD2. Germline CDR1 reads SGHNT; CDR2 reads YYREEE (reference sequence). The CDR3 sequence is 15 residues long. V gave up 1 base and J gave up 8 bases; unmatched junction bases: 9. In nucleotides, the CDR3 is TGTGCCAGCAGCTTGACCTGGGGGGGGTCTTATGAGCAGTTCTTC. This sequence encodes CASSLTWGGSYEQFF.

V is TRBV10-2 and J is TRBJ2-1; D call uncertain. Trimming took off 8 bases at V and 4 bases at J, with 6 bases between the two ends. CDR1 and CDR2 from the germline V gene are WSHSY and SAAADI. The CDR3 has 11 residues. The CDR3 DNA reads as TGCGCCAGCCTGGGTTACAATGAGCAGTTCTTC. Encoded protein: CASLGYNEQFF.

This clone was detected only a few times. V and J are TRBV7-9 and TRBJ1-2; 7 bases are shared with TRBD1. Germline loops: CDR1 SEHNR, CDR2 FQNEAQ (reference sequence). The J segment lost 4 bases and the V segment lost 5 bases, leaving 7 bases of the junction unmatched. The CDR3 sequence is 14 residues long. CDR3 nucleotide sequence: TGTGCCAGCAGCCTAGGGGACAGCTTCTATGGCTACACCTTC. Translation: CASSLGDSFYGYTF.

The chain uses TRBV9 and TRBJ1-1, with a possible D match to TRBD1 (5 bases). Germline V gives CDR1 SGDLS, CDR2 YYNGEE. V was trimmed by 0 bases and J by 5 bases, leaving 14 bases between them. This CDR3 has 15 residues. In DNA form, the CDR3 reads TGTGCCAGCAGCGTAGGGGGGTTTGGAGATACTGAAGCTTTCTTT. Translating it yields CASSVGGFGDTEAFF.

V and J are TRBV6-1 and TRBJ1-5; maybe TRBD1 (5 bases). V lost 7 bases and J lost 6, with 13 bases in between. The germline CDR1 and CDR2 sequences are MNHNS and SASEGT. The CDR3 is 13 residues long. CDR3 DNA: TGTGCCAGCACGGGGGTCGTTGGTCAGCCCCAGCATTTT. Encoded protein: CASTGVVGQPQHF.

This clone was seen a single time. The rearrangement uses TRBV12-5 and TRBJ2-5; D may be TRBD1 (6 bases). CDR3 length: 17 amino acids. With 6 bases removed from V and 1 base from J, the gap between germline ends came to 21 bases. Per germline, CDR1 LGHNT and CDR2 FRNRAP. CDR3: CASGDQRSTGFQETQYF. The DNA for the CDR3 is TGTGCTAGTGGGGACCAAAGGTCGACAGGATTCCAAGAGACCCAGTACTTC.

The gene calls are TRBV5-4 and TRBJ2-2; TRBD1 matches at 8 bases. The V gene's germline CDR1 is SGHNT and CDR2 YYREEE (reference sequence). The V and J ends lost 5 bases and 8 bases, in that order; junction bases with no gene match: 11. The CDR3 consists of 15 residues. CDR3 DNA: TGTGCCAGCAGTTCGGGGACAGGAAGTAGGGGGGAGCTGTTTTTT. It specifies CASSSGTGSRGELFF.

The J gene is TRBJ2-1, the V gene TRBV11-3, with D perhaps TRBD1 or TRBD2 (7 bases each). Germline-derived CDR1 and CDR2 are SGHNT and YENEEA. The CDR3 totals 17 residues. Trimming removed 0 bases at V and 0 bases at J, with 12 bases between. The CDR3 region has the DNA TGTGCCAGCAGCTTAGATCAGGGGGGGGACTCCTACAATGAGCAGTTCTTC. Translation: CASSLDQGGDSYNEQFF.